This TCR beta chain derives from a study of blood T cell repertoires in COVID-19. Across the whole study: PBMCs, B-cell-depleted T cells, or T cells provided the cDNA or gDNA that made up the material.

The CDR3 length is 13 residues. The germline V gene encodes CDR1 LNHNV and CDR2 YYDKDF (reference sequence). The germline V and J ends were trimmed by 1 base and 7 bases, with 11 bases remaining between them. This table comes from immunoSEQ multiplex PCR, and its TCRdb copy is limited to in-frame clones, with some not included. In the table there are under 200,000 clones, roughly 91% of which are singletons. The chain employs TRBV15 and TRBJ2-7; D is ambiguous. Source material: peripheral blood. The receptor was isolated from a man in his forties or fifties with active or convalescent COVID-19. The CDR3 DNA is TGTGCCACCAGCAGAGTCGGATTCGGGGAGCAGTACTTC. This translates into CATSRVGFGEQYF.